The TCR beta chain under discussion was sequenced for a study of blood T cell repertoires in COVID-19. This clone was recorded once. Only in-frame clones appear in the TCRdb table, and some are missing; sequencing was by immunoSEQ multiplex PCR. This table holds 55,000 to 65,000 clones, 85% to 90% found once. CDR1 and CDR2 from the germline V gene are LGHNA and YSLEER. This CDR3 has 15 residues. The ends lost 0 bases at V and 2 bases at J; junction bases unmatched: 2. Sample: peripheral blood. The chain uses TRBV4-3 and TRBJ1-2, with 8 bases that match TRBD1. This TCR derives from a human donor with active COVID-19. The donor label of this sample is uncertain. CDR3 nucleotide sequence: TGCGCCAGCAGCCAAGAAACAGGGGGAAACTATGGCTACACCTTC. It yields the protein CASSQETGGNYGYTF.